This is a list of T cell receptor beta chains from one sample in a study of human T cells and chemical hapten exposure. TCRdb reprocessed the RACE reads with MiXCR, giving one entry per CDR3 protein. The sample holds about 380,000 distinct CDR3 sequences, 5% to 6.5% seen once. Source: whole blood, taken in connection with sensitization to the hapten diphenylcyclopropenone (DPC). The source of these receptors is a woman aged 45-65 years with alopecia areata. Some clones in this sample may be carry-over from other donors' samples. Each CDR3 is given with its conserved first and last residue. The order of the fields is V gene, CDR3 protein.

TRBV7-2	CASSPREGVNTEAFF
TRBV2	CASTRSGSGWSKFF
TRBV6-6	CASTEWGEVYEQYF
TRBV20-1	CSARDYRGPEAFF
TRBV27	CASSSWGAYNEQFF
TRBV12-3/TRBV12-4	CASRDRRRNTEAFF
TRBV25-1	CASSDRTIPLYEQYF
TRBV6-1	CASSAQPQHF
TRBV9	CASSPQRAQGVEAFF
TRBV3-1	CASSLGTGGTLYGYTF
TRBV2	CASLGSFSNQPQHF
TRBV5-1	CASSLAAGYEQFF
TRBV29-1	CSVVDPLQGNGYTF
TRBV2	CAGLSRGLGGYEQYF
TRBV29-1	CSVDSPYNEQFF
TRBV20-1	CSARGDSFYEQYF